These T cell receptor beta chains were read from a single sample in a study of shared clonotypes between healthy human individuals. TCRdb's copy holds only in-frame clones and misses some; the assay was immunoSEQ multiplex PCR. This table has 2 million to 2.5 million clones, almost 96% appearing once. Sequenced sample: naive CD4+ T cells sorted from blood. All receptors come from a man between 18 and 29 years old in good health. CDR3s include the opening cysteine and the closing phenylalanine or tryptophan. Size is stated for part of the rows, as once, few or many counts, or as a class when the clone is expanded.

>TRBJ1-1|TRBV15|.
CATSRGGQGRGTEAFF
>TRBJ1-1|TRBV28|.
CASSLIAQGMDTEAFF
>TRBJ1-6|TRBV21-1|.
CASSHARNPLLPYNSPLHF
>TRBJ1-6|TRBV15|.
CATSRDGVSPLHF
>TRBJ2-7|TRBV5-1|.
CASRQGAPYEQYF
>TRBJ1-2|TRBV2|.
CASSEKDSPNYGYTF
>TRBJ1-6|TRBV27|.
CASNRQGGFNSPLHF
>TRBJ2-7|TRBV6-5|.
CASNIGSEQYF
>TRBJ1-1|TRBV5-1|once
CASSLGTGSTEAFF
>TRBJ1-4|TRBV6-4|once
CASRETGTGLGKLFF
>TRBJ2-2|TRBV7-8|.
CASSLRRYTGANTGELFF
>TRBJ2-7|TRBV2|.
CASSEAGYEQYF
>TRBJ1-2|TRBV18|.
CASSPPAGAARGYTF
>TRBJ1-6|TRBV7-9|.
CASSHRGMSPDSPLHF
>TRBJ1-1|TRBV7-9|.
CASSPGDRVEAFF